Listed below are T cell receptor beta chains from one sample, sequenced in a study of graft-versus-host responses after intestinal transplantation. These receptors' antigens are unknown. Sequenced by immunoSEQ multiplex PCR; TCRdb stores in-frame clones only, minus some. In the table there are more than 100,000 clones, 80% to 95% of which are singletons. The sample in question was unstimulated CD8+ T cells sorted from spleen or lymph node cells, obtained before intestinal transplant. These receptors were obtained from a human donor who received an intestinal transplant. The CDR3 runs from the conserved cysteine through the conserved F or W. A D gene is named only where the DNA matches it firmly. The listing skips clone size in some rows; elsewhere it reads once, few, many or a size class.

abundance	d_gene	v_gene	len	j_gene	CDR3aa	CDR3nt
.	.	TRBV4-1	17	TRBJ1-4	CASSQDRVRGGHEKLFF	TGCGCCAGCAGCCAAGATAGGGTGAGGGGGGGGCATGAAAAACTGTTTTTT
.	.	TRBV5-4	14	TRBJ2-3	CASIGSEGTDTQYF	TGTGCCAGCATTGGGTCCGAGGGCACAGATACGCAGTATTTT
.	.	TRBV9	14	TRBJ2-1	CASSSEVGFDEQFF	TGTGCCAGCAGCTCAGAGGTAGGGTTTGATGAGCAGTTCTTC
.	TRBD1	TRBV11-2	17	TRBJ1-1	CASRDPGTGGGWAEAFF	TGTGCCAGCAGAGACCCCGGGACAGGGGGCGGTTGGGCTGAAGCTTTCTTT
.	.	TRBV28	12	TRBJ2-7	CASSQPGTEQYF	TGTGCCAGCAGCCAACCAGGCACCGAGCAGTACTTC
.	TRBD1	TRBV12-5	18	TRBJ2-5	CASGLVITGTGAGETQYF	TGTGCTAGTGGTTTGGTTATAACCGGGACAGGGGCTGGAGAGACCCAGTACTTC
.	.	TRBV25-1	15	TRBJ1-1	CASSELRNANTEAFF	TGTGCCAGCAGTGAACTCAGGAATGCGAACACTGAAGCTTTCTTT
once	TRBD1	TRBV7-9	15	TRBJ1-2	CASSETGTGFYGYTF	TGTGCCAGCAGCGAAACCGGGACAGGGTTCTATGGCTACACCTTC
.	.	TRBV2	15	TRBJ2-7	CASSPPGRTFYEQYF	TGTGCCAGCAGTCCACCGGGACGGACCTTCTACGAGCAGTACTTC
.	TRBD2	TRBV2	14	TRBJ2-3	CASSGTSGAYTQYF	TGTGCCAGCAGTGGGACTAGCGGGGCCTATACGCAGTATTTT
.	TRBD2	TRBV4-1	15	TRBJ2-7	CASSHPGSSGYEQYF	TGCGCCAGCAGCCATCCCGGGTCTAGCGGATACGAGCAGTACTTC
.	TRBD1	TRBV5-1	16	TRBJ1-1	CASSLAGTGSGTEAFF	TGCGCCAGCAGCTTGGCGGGGACAGGTTCGGGCACTGAAGCTTTCTTT
.	.	TRBV5-6	14	TRBJ2-7	CASSLYKGSNEQYF	TGTGCCAGCAGCTTGTATAAGGGGTCAAACGAGCAGTACTTC
once	.	TRBV4-1	16	TRBJ2-2	CASSQGPAGFTGELFF	TGCGCCAGCAGCCAAGGTCCGGCGGGATTCACCGGGGAGCTGTTTTTT
.	.	TRBV29-1	14	TRBJ1-1	CSAHHLGENTEAFF	TGCAGCGCCCATCATTTAGGGGAGAACACTGAAGCTTTCTTT
.	TRBD2	TRBV4-1	17	TRBJ2-3	CASSQRSPGLVTDTQYF	TGCGCCAGCAGCCAAAGGAGCCCGGGACTAGTAACAGATACGCAGTATTTT
.	.	TRBV5-6	17	TRBJ2-7	CASSLAGGWENLHEQYF	TGTGCCAGCAGCCTGGCTGGAGGGTGGGAAAACCTCCACGAGCAGTACTTC
.	.	TRBV6-6	16	TRBJ2-7	CASSHPPGQGVYEQYF	TGTGCCAGCAGTCACCCCCCCGGGCAGGGTGTCTACGAGCAGTACTTC
.	.	TRBV6-6	10	TRBJ1-2	CASSNGGYTF	TGTGCCAGCTCCAATGGTGGCTACACCTTC
.	TRBD2	TRBV2	15	TRBJ2-5	CASTPRGGPSSAQYF	TGTGCCAGCACCCCGCGGGGGGGACCCTCCTCGGCCCAGTACTTC
.	.	TRBV10-3	14	TRBJ2-2	CAISPERRTGELFF	TGTGCCATCAGTCCCGAGAGGCGTACCGGGGAGCTGTTTTTT
.	.	TRBV6-5	15	TRBJ1-1	CASSYSFLGRTEAFF	TGTGCCAGCAGTTACTCGTTTCTGGGGAGGACTGAAGCTTTCTTT
.	.	TRBV7-9	15	TRBJ2-4	CASSALRGAKNIQYF	TGTGCCAGCAGCGCCCTCCGGGGGGCCAAAAACATTCAGTACTTC
.	.	TRBV12-5	15	TRBJ2-3	CASGPSRGGTDTQYF	TGTGCTAGTGGCCCGTCCAGGGGGGGCACAGATACGCAGTATTTT
.	TRBD1	TRBV6-5	13	TRBJ1-4	CASSWTGREKLFF	TGTGCCAGCAGTTGGACAGGTCGAGAAAAACTGTTTTTT
.	.	TRBV27	13	TRBJ2-7	CASGLKSSYEQYF	TGTGCCAGCGGACTAAAATCGTCCTACGAGCAGTACTTC
.	TRBD1	TRBV13	15	TRBJ2-7	CASSPGTGFSYEQYF	TGTGCCAGCAGCCCGGGGACAGGTTTCTCCTACGAGCAGTACTTC
.	.	TRBV5-1	14	TRBJ1-2	CASSYRGADDGYTF	TGCGCCAGCAGCTATAGAGGCGCGGACGATGGCTACACCTTC
.	.	TRBV15	15	TRBJ1-2	CATSRDVWEDYGYTF	TGTGCCACCAGCAGAGATGTCTGGGAGGACTATGGCTACACCTTC